The 21 T cell receptor beta chains in this list originate from one sample, sequenced in a study of cytomegalovirus exposure and HLA in healthy donors (dated by TCRdb to 2017 to 2019). Libraries came from the immunoSEQ multiplex PCR assay. For the multiplex PCR, a mixture combining 60 forward primers for TCR Vbeta segments and 13 reverse primers for TCR Jbeta segments was used. Not all clones reach the TCRdb copy of this immuneACCESS table, which keeps in-frame sequences only. Checked studies attribute under half of the gap to unresolved V genes and leave the rest unexplained. This sample lists about 220,000 clones; around four fifths were detected once. The top ten constitute roughly 0.7% of the sample. The specimen sequenced was PBMCs. The receptor source for this set is a boy aged 2 to 10 in good health and CMV-seronegative.

V usage is TRBV19 and J usage is TRBJ1-1; TRBD1 is a possible D gene (5 bases). Germline-derived CDR1 and CDR2 are LNHDA and SQIVND (reference sequence). CDR3 length equals 13 residues. V lost 3 bases, J lost 4 bases, and 9 bases lay in between. CDR3 nucleotide sequence: TGTGCCAGTAGTATTGGGGCCCCCACTGAAGCTTTCTTT. Translating it yields CASSIGAPTEAFF.

This chain uses TRBV7-9 with TRBJ1-1; TRBD1 matches at 7 bases. The CDR3 consists of 13 residues. J lost 6 bases, V lost 4 bases, and 5 bases had no gene match. Per germline, CDR1 SEHNR and CDR2 FQNEAQ (reference sequence). CDR3 coding DNA: TGTGCCAGCAGCTCACAGGGGTCGGCTGAAGCTTTCTTT. Protein sequence: CASSSQGSAEAFF.

The chain couples TRBV6-5 to TRBJ2-1; D call uncertain. Germline V lookup: CDR1 MNHEY, CDR2 SVGAGI. The CDR3 is 15 amino acids. V dropped 4 bases and J dropped 4 bases, with 14 bases sitting between them. CDR3 DNA: TGTGCCAGCAGTTCCACCCCGGGTCTTTACAATGAGCAGTTCTTC. Encoded protein: CASSSTPGLYNEQFF.

The V gene is TRBV2, the J gene TRBJ2-7; the D gene is possibly TRBD2 (6 bases). The CDR3 has 15 amino acids. Germline assignment: CDR1 SNHLY and CDR2 FYNNEI. The V and J ends lost 3 bases and 3 bases respectively, with 15 bases between them. The CDR3 reads CASSEAGGNFYEQYF. Here the CDR3 DNA reads TGTGCCAGCAGTGAGGCTGGCGGGAACTTCTACGAGCAGTACTTC.

V usage is TRBV6-1 and J usage is TRBJ2-7; possibly TRBD1 for D (7 bases). Per the germline V gene, CDR1 is MNHNS and CDR2 is SASEGT. The CDR3 runs to 15 residues. Trimming shortened V by 6 bases and J by 6 bases, and 21 bases separated the two germline ends. CDR3 residues: CASSGGQTIYCEQYF. Written as DNA, the CDR3 is TGTGCCAGCAGCGGGGGACAGACGATCTACTGCGAGCAGTACTTC.

This clone turned up a few times. This chain uses TRBV2 with TRBJ1-1; D may be TRBD1 (6 bases). CDR1 and CDR2 from the germline V gene are SNHLY and FYNNEI. Trimming removed 6 bases from V and 3 bases from J, with 8 bases in between. This CDR3 has 12 amino acids. The CDR3, as DNA: TGTGCCAGCAGAGGGGGACACACTGAAGCTTTCTTT. Its protein product is CASRGGHTEAFF.

This chain joins TRBV7-9 and TRBJ2-5, with 9 bases matching TRBD1. J gave up 3 bases and V 3 bases, and 2 bases lay outside the gene matches. CDR1 and CDR2 (germline): SEHNR, FQNEAQ (reference sequence). There are 14 residues in the CDR3. CDR3 residues: CASSLTGGEETQYF. The CDR3 nucleotides are TGTGCCAGCAGCTTGACAGGGGGAGAAGAGACCCAGTACTTC.

This clone was picked up one time. V usage is TRBV10-3 and J usage is TRBJ2-5, with D perhaps TRBD1 (5 bases). The CDR3 has 16 amino acids. In germline, CDR1 is ENHRY, CDR2 SYGVKD. V was shortened by 0 bases and J by 0 bases, with 11 bases between the two germline ends. CDR3 coding DNA: TGTGCCATCAGTGAGTCGATTACAGGCCACCAAGAGACCCAGTACTTC. Its translation is CAISESITGHQETQYF.

The chain employs TRBV30 and TRBJ1-1, with no clear D. V was cut by 3 bases and J by 4 bases, with 12 bases left in between. This CDR3 has 13 residues. Germline V lookup: CDR1 GTSNPN, CDR2 SVGIG (reference sequence). CDR3 residues: CAWSTSLSTEAFF. CDR3 coding DNA: TGTGCCTGGAGCACGAGTTTGTCCACTGAAGCTTTCTTT.

The chain links TRBV10-2 to TRBJ2-7; perhaps TRBD2 as D (5 bases). Germline CDR1 is WSHSY and CDR2 is SAAADI. Deletions cut 3 bases from V and 2 bases from J, with 11 bases between. CDR3 length: 14 amino acids. The CDR3 DNA sequence: TGCGCCAGCAGTGAAGCCGACGGGACCTACGAGCAGTACTTC. Protein sequence: CASSEADGTYEQYF.

This chain connects TRBV29-1 to TRBJ2-2; D perhaps matches TRBD2 (6 bases). The CDR3 has 13 amino acids. The V and J ends lost 4 bases and 4 bases respectively, with 10 bases between them. CDR1 SQVTM and CDR2 ANQGSEA come from the germline V gene. CDR3 DNA sequence: TGCAGCGTTGGACTAGTATCCACCGGGGAGCTGTTTTTT. It codes for CSVGLVSTGELFF.

The CDR3 region is CASEVTNTGELFF. CDR3 sequence (DNA): TGTGCCTCGGAGGTTACGAACACCGGGGAGCTGTTTTTT. The chain couples TRBV7-2 to TRBJ2-2; D is possibly TRBD2 (5 bases). V lost 11 bases and J 0 bases, leaving 10 bases between the germline ends. This CDR3 spans 13 amino acids. From germline, CDR1 is SGHTA and CDR2 FQGNSA. The complete variable domain, with remaining parts taken from reference TRBV7-2 and TRBJ2-2, reads GAGVSQSPSNKVTEKGKDVELRCDPISGHTALYWYRQSLGQGLEFLIYFQGNSAPDKSGLPSDRFSAERTGGSVSTLTIQRTQQEDSAVYLCASEVTNTGELFFGEGSRLTVL.

This chain uses TRBV6-6 with TRBJ2-7; D perhaps matches TRBD2 (5 bases). This CDR3 has 14 residues. Trimming cost V 5 bases and J 3 bases, with 14 bases left between them. Germline V CDR1 and CDR2: MNHNY, SVGAGI (reference sequence). The CDR3 reads CASSLRGLDYEQYF. For the CDR3, the DNA is TGTGCCAGCAGTCTCCGAGGACTTGACTACGAGCAGTACTTC.

Details on this clone: This specimen includes other DNA sequences encoding the same CDR3. The chain combines TRBV27 with TRBJ1-5; 10 bases agree with TRBD1. Germline CDR1 MNHEY, CDR2 SMNVEV (reference sequence). The CDR3 has 15 residues. V lost 6 bases, J lost 2 bases, and 4 bases stayed unmatched. CDR3 coding DNA: TGTGCCAGCAGCTCCGGGACAGGGGGCAATCAGCCCCAGCATTTT. Translation gives CASSSGTGGNQPQHF.

V usage is TRBV7-3 and J usage is TRBJ1-1; 7 bases are shared with TRBD1. With V trimmed by 5 bases and J by 4 bases, 10 bases remained unmatched. The CDR3 runs 15 residues. CDR1 SGHTA and CDR2 FQGTGA come from the germline V gene. The CDR3 DNA follows: TGTGCCAGCAGCCGAGAGGGACAGTTTGGCACTGAAGCTTTCTTT. Translating it yields CASSREGQFGTEAFF.

The genes are TRBV6-5 and TRBJ1-2; 7 positions match TRBD1. J gave up 5 bases and V 5 bases, and 5 bases lay outside the gene matches. Germline-derived CDR1 and CDR2 are MNHEY and SVGAGI. The CDR3 runs to 13 residues. CDR3 sequence: CASSETGWYGYTF. In DNA, the CDR3 is TGTGCCAGCAGTGAGACAGGGTGGTATGGCTACACCTTC.

The chain employs TRBV27 and TRBJ2-7; TRBD1 matches 8 bases. Trimming took 3 bases from V and 0 from J; bases not matched to a gene: 7. The CDR3 is made up of 16 amino acids. Germline CDR1 reads MNHEY; CDR2 reads SMNVEV (reference sequence). The CDR3 region is CASSFKGTGFSYEQYF. The CDR3 DNA follows: TGTGCCAGCAGTTTTAAAGGGACAGGCTTCTCCTACGAGCAGTACTTC.

The chain's CDR3 is CASSVEAGGYYGYTF. The CDR3 region has the DNA TGTGCCAGCAGTGTGGAGGCAGGGGGTTACTATGGCTACACCTTC. V is TRBV6-1 and J is TRBJ1-2; 7 bases fit TRBD1. The V gene end was trimmed by 4 bases and the J gene end by 3 bases; junction bases not matched to a gene: 8. This CDR3 region has 15 residues. Germline-derived CDR1 and CDR2 are MNHNS and SASEGT.

The chain combines TRBV9 with TRBJ1-2; D unclear. Trimming removed 3 bases at V and 0 bases at J, with 6 bases between. Germline CDR1 SGDLS, CDR2 YYNGEE. The length of the CDR3 is 13 residues. The CDR3 reads CASSARTNYGYTF. The CDR3 bases are TGTGCCAGCAGCGCCCGTACTAACTATGGCTACACCTTC.

This chain joins TRBV7-3 and TRBJ2-3, with 10 bases identical to TRBD2. J was trimmed by 5 bases and V by 5 bases; bases with no gene match: 7. The CDR3 sequence is 15 residues long. Per the germline V gene, CDR1 is SGHTA and CDR2 is FQGTGA. This CDR3 reads CASSEGTSVGDTQYF. The CDR3 nucleotides read TGTGCCAGCAGCGAGGGGACTAGCGTCGGAGATACGCAGTATTTT.

The table lists this clone with a count of one. The chain uses TRBV6-6 and TRBJ1-2; possibly TRBD1 for D (5 bases). Germline-derived CDR1 and CDR2 are MNHNY and SVGAGI (reference sequence). V lost 2 bases and J lost 2, with 9 bases in between. The CDR3 extends over 14 amino acids. For the CDR3, the DNA is TGTGCCAGCAGTTACCAAGGGGTGAACTATGGCTACACCTTC. As protein: CASSYQGVNYGYTF.